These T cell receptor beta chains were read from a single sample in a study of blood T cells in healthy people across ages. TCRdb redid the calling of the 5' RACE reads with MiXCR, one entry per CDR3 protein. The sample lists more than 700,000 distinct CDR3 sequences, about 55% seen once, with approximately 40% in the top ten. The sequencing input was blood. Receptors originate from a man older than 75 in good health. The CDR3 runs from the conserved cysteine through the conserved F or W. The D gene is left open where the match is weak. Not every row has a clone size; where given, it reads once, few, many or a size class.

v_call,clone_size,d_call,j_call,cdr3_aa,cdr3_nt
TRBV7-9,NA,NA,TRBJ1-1,CASSPTGGRAFF,TGTGCCAGCAGCCCAACCGGGGGGCGAGCTTTCTTT
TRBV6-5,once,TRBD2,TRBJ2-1,CASRREYEQFF,TGTGCCAGCAGGCGGGAGTATGAGCAGTTCTTC
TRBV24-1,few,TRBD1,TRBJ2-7,CATRDRDSYEQYF,TGTGCCACGAGGGACAGAGATTCCTACGAGCAGTACTTC
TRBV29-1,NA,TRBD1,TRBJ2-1,CSVEKGTGAAEQFF,TGCAGCGTTGAAAAAGGGACAGGGGCGGCTGAGCAGTTCTTC
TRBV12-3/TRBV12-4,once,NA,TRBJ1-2,CASSAWDIMSRNYGYTF,TGTGCCAGCAGTGCCTGGGACATCATGAGCCGCAACTATGGCTACACCTTC
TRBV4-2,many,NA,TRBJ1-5,CASSQGTGLSNQPQHF,TGTGCCAGCAGCCAAGGGACGGGACTTAGCAATCAGCCCCAGCATTTT
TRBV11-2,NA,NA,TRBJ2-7,CASSFLQDSYEQYF,TGTGCCAGCAGCTTCTTGCAGGATTCCTACGAGCAGTACTTC
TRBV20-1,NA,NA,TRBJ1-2,CSAKARLNYGYTF,TGCAGTGCTAAAGCCAGACTCAACTATGGCTACACCTTC
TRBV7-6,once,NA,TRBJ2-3,CASSPSAGPSTDTQYF,TGTGCCAGCAGCCCCTCGGCTGGTCCTAGCACAGATACGCAGTATTTT
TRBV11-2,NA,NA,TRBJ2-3,CASSPYPGGVHRYAYF,TGTGCCAGCAGCCCATATCCCGGCGGGGTTCACAGATACGCGTATTTT
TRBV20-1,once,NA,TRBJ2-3,CSARDAASTDTQYF,TGCAGTGCTAGAGATGCGGCTAGCACAGATACGCAGTATTTT
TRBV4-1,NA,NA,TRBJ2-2,CASSQVSGRGRLTGELFF,TGCGCCAGCAGCCAAGTGTCAGGGCGGGGTCGCCTCACCGGGGAGCTGTTTTTT
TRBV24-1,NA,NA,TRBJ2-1,CATSDRPGSYNEQFF,TGTGCCACCAGTGATCGTCCTGGCTCCTACAATGAGCAGTTCTTC
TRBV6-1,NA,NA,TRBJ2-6,CASRRTPTGSGANVLTF,TGTGCCAGCAGAAGGACTCCTACCGGCTCTGGGGCCAACGTCCTGACTTTC
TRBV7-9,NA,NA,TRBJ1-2,CASSVAAERINTF,TGTGCCAGCAGCGTAGCCGCAGAGAGAATCAACACCTTC
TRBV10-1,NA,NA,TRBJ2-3,CASSVEGVGHRYAYF,TGCGCCAGCAGTGTGGAGGGAGTCGGGCACAGATACGCGTATTTT
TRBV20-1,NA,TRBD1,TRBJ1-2,CSARDLWTGDGYTF,TGCAGTGCTAGAGATCTGTGGACAGGGGATGGCTACACCTTC
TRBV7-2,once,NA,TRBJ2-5,CASSFSQGTGTQYF,TGTGCCAGCAGCTTTTCACAGGGGACTGGGACCCAGTACTTC